Detailed here is one T cell receptor (beta chain). Its antigen is as yet unknown. This sample was taken from a study of PD-1 blockade in classical Hodgkin lymphoma. The study, taken as a whole, reports: Repertoires differed for reasons still undefined, possibly disease activity or prior therapy.

Produced via immunoSEQ multiplex PCR; TCRdb's table is partial and in-frame only. This table has around 50,000 clones, 90% appearing once. Regarding time point: cycle 4 day 1 (C4D1), after around six weeks of nivolumab. Exposure to brentuximab vedotin varied, and each patient had relapsed following autologous stem cell transplantation. The receptor comes from a human donor with classical Hodgkin lymphoma. The specimen comprised peripheral blood mononuclear cells (PBMCs), sampled before the fourth cycle of nivolumab.

CDR3 sequence reads: CASSPLLDSTEAFF. CDR3 coding DNA: TGTGCCAGCAGCCCCCTCCTGGACAGTACTGAAGCTTTCTTT. The V call is TRBV9, the J call TRBJ1-1, with D perhaps TRBD1 (6 bases). Germline V gene data show CDR1 as SGDLS and CDR2 as YYNGEE. The CDR3 has 14 residues. V dropped 4 bases and J dropped 5 bases, with 15 bases sitting between them.